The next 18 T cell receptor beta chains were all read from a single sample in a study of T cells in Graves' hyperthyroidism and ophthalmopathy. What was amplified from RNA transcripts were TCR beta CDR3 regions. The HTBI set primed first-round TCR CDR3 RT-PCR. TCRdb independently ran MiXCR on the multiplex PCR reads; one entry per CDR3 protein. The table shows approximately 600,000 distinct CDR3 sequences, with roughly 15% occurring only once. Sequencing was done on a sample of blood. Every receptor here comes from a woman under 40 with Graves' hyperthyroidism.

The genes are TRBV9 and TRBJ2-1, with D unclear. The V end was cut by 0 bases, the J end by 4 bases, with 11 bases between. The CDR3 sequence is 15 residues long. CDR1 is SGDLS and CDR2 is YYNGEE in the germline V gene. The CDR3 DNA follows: TGTGCCAGCAGCGTAGGCCCCGCCCCATACAATGAGCAGTTCTTC. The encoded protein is CASSVGPAPYNEQFF.

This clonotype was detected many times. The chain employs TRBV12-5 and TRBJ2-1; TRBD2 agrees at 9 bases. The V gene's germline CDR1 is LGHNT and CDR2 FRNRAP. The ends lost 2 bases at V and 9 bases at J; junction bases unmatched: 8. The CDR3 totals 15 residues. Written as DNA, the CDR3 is TGTGCTAGTGGTTTGCTCCTAGCGGGACGGGGTGAGCAGTTCTTC. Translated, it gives CASGLLLAGRGEQFF.

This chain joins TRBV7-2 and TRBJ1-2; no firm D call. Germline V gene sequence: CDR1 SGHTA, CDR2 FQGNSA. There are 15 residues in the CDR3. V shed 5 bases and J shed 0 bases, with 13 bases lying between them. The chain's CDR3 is CASSQAPGPNYGYTF. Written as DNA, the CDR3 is TGTGCCAGCAGCCAAGCGCCAGGTCCTAACTATGGCTACACCTTC.

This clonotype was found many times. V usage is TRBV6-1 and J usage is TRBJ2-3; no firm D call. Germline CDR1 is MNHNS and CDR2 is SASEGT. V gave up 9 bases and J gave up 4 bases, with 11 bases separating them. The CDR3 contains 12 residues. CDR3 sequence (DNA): TGTGCCAGTTGTGGTTCCCCAGATACGCAGTATTTT. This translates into CASCGSPDTQYF.

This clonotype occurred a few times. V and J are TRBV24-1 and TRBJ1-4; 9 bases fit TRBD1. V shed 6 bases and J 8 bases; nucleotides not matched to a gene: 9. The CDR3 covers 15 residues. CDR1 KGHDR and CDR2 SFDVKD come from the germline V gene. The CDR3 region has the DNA TGTGCCACCAGTCGCTCCGGGACAGGGAACGAAAAACTGTTTTTT. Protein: CATSRSGTGNEKLFF.

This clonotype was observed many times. The CDR3 region is CASSSGQGASYEQYF. The DNA of the CDR3 is TGTGCCAGCAGCTCAGGACAGGGGGCTTCCTACGAGCAGTACTTC. V and J are TRBV28 and TRBJ2-7; 11 bases are shared with TRBD1. The CDR3 runs 15 residues. Trimming removed 6 bases from V and 1 base from J; junction bases left unmatched: 5. Germline lookup yields CDR1 MDHEN and CDR2 SYDVKM. Full variable domain (rest looked up from reference TRBV28 and TRBJ2-7): DVKVTQSSRYLVKRTGEKVFLECVQDMDHENMFWYRQDPGLGLRLIYFSYDVKMKEKGDIPEGYSVSREKKERFSLILESASTNQTSMYLCASSSGQGASYEQYFGPGTRLTVT.

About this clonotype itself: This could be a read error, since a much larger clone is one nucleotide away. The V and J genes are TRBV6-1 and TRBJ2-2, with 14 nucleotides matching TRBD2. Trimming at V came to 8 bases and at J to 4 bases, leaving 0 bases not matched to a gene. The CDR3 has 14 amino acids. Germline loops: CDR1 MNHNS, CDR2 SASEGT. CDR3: CASGTSGSTGELFF. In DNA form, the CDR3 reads TGTGCCAGCGGGACTAGCGGGAGCACCGGGGAGCTGTTTTTT.

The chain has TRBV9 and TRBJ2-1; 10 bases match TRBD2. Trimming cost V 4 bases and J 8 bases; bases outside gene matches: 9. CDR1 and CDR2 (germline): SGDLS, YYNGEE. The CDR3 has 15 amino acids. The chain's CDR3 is CASSRLSAGGDEQFF. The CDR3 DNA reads TGTGCCAGCAGCCGATTATCAGCGGGAGGGGATGAGCAGTTCTTC.

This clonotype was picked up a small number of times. This CDR3 reads CASSFILAVGVTDTQYF. The CDR3 DNA sequence: TGTGCCAGCAGCTTTATCCTAGCTGTTGGCGTCACAGATACGCAGTATTTT. The gene calls are TRBV6-2 or TRBV6-3 and TRBJ2-3; a possible D gene is TRBD2 (5 bases). The germline V and J ends were trimmed by 6 bases and 2 bases, with 21 bases remaining between them. Per germline, CDR1 MNHEY and CDR2 SVGEGT. The CDR3 is made up of 17 amino acids.

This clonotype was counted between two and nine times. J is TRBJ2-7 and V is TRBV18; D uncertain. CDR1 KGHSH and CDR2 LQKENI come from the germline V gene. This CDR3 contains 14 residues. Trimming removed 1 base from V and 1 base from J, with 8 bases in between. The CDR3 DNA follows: TGTGCCAGCTCACCACAATTACAGTCCTACGAGCAGTACTTC. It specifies CASSPQLQSYEQYF.

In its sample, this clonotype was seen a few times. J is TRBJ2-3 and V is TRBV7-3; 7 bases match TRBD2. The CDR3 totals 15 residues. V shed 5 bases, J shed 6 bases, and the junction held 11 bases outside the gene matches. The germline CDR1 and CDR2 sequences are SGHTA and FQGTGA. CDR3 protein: CASSLGLTLADTQYF. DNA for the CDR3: TGTGCCAGCAGCCTGGGACTAACCCTAGCGGATACGCAGTATTTT.

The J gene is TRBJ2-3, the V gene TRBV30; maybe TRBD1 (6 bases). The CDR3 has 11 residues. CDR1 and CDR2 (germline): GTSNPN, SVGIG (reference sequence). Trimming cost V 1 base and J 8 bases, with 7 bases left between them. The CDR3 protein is CAWSAGVTQYF. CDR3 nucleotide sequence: TGTGCCTGGAGTGCAGGGGTTACGCAGTATTTT.

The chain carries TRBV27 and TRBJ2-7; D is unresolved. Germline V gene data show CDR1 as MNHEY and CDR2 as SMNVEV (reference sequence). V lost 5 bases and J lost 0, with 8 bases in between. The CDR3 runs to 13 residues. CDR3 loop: CASSLKSSYEQYF. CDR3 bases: TGTGCCAGCAGTCTGAAAAGCTCCTACGAGCAGTACTTC.

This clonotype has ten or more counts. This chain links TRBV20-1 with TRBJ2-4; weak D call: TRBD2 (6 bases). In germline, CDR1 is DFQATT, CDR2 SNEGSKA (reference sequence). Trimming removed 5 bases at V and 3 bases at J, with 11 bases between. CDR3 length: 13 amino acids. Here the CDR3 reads CSAGDSNKNIQYF. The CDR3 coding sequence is TGCAGTGCTGGGGACTCGAACAAAAACATTCAGTACTTC.

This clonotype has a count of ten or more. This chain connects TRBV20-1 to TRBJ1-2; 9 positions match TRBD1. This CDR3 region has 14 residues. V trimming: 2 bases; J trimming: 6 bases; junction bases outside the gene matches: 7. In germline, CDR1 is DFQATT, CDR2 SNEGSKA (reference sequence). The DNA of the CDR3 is TGCAGTGCTAGACAACAGAGGACAGGGGATGGCTACACCTTC. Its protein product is CSARQQRTGDGYTF.

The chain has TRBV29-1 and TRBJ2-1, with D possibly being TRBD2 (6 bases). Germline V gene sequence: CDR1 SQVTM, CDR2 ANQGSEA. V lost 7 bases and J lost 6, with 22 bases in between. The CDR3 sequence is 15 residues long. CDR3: CSANLGLPAGNEQFF. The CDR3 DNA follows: TGCAGCGCCAACCTAGGACTACCGGCCGGCAATGAGCAGTTCTTC.

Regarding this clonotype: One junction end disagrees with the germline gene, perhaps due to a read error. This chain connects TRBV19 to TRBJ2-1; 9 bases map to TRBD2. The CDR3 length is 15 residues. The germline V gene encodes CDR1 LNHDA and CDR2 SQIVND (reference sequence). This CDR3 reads CASSIKAGGYNEQLF. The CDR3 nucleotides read TGTGCCAGTAGTATAAAAGCGGGAGGCTACAATGAGCAGCTCTTC.

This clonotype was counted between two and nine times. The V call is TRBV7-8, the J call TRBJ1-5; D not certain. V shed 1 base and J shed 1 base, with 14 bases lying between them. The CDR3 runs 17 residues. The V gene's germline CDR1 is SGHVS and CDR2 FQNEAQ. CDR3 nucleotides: TGTGCCAGCAGCTTAGGGAACTGGAGGTTAAGCAATCAGCCCCAGCATTTT. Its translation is CASSLGNWRLSNQPQHF. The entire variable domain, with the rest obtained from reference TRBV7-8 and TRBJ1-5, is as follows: GAGVSQSPRYKVAKRGQDVALRCDPISGHVSLFWYQQALGQGPEFLTYFQNEAQLDKSGLPSDRFFAERPEGSVSTLKIQRTQQEDSAVYLCASSLGNWRLSNQPQHFGDGTRLSIL.